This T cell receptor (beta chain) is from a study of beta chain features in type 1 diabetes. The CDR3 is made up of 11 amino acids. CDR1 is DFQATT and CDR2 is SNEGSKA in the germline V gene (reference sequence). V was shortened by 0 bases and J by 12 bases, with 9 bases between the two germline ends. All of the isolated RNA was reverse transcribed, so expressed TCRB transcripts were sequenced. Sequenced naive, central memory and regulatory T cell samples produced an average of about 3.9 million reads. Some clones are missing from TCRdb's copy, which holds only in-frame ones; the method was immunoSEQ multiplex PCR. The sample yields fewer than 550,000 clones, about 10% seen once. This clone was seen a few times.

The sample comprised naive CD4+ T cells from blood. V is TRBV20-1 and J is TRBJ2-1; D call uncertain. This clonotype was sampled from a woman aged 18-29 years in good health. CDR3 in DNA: TGCAGTGCTAGAGATCGGGCGAGGCAGTTCTTC. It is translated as CSARDRARQFF.